This T cell receptor beta chain was obtained from a study of blood T cell repertoires in COVID-19. Study-level background: Acute and convalescent COVID-19 specimens originated in the United States, Italy and Spain. PBMCs, B-cell-depleted T cells, or T cells were the source of the cDNA or gDNA that made up the material.

V was clipped by 0 bases and J by 1 base; unmatched bases: 2. Germline V gives CDR1 SGHRS, CDR2 YFSETQ. This CDR3 region has 16 residues. Original processing notes: How many nucleated cells were present was estimated from reference gene primer amplification. The repertoire was sequenced with immunoSEQ multiplex PCR; TCRdb's copy has only in-frame clones and lacks some. V and J calls and clone size are copied from that table; D and trimming were computed from the DNA. The data show 200,000 to 300,000 clones, roughly four fifths seen once. The sequenced material came from peripheral blood. This rearrangement joins TRBV5-1 to TRBJ2-1; 9 nucleotides match TRBD2. The TCR originated in a man aged 50-60 years with acute or convalescent COVID-19. CDR3 in amino acids: CASSLGLAASYNEQFF. In DNA form, the CDR3 reads TGCGCCAGCAGCTTGGGACTAGCGGCGTCCTACAATGAGCAGTTCTTC. Full variable domain (outside the CDR3, taken from reference TRBV5-1 and TRBJ2-1): KAGVTQTPRYLIKTRGQQVTLSCSPISGHRSVSWYQQTPGQGLQFLFEYFSETQRNKGNFPGRFSGRQFSNSRSEMNVSTLELGDSALYLCASSLGLAASYNEQFFGPGTRLTVL.